A selection of T cell receptor beta chains follows, all from one sample in a study of early T cells in non-severe SARS-CoV-2 infection. TCRdb re-derived calls from the 5' RACE reads in MiXCR, one entry per CDR3 protein. In the table there are fewer than 25,000 distinct CDR3 sequences, roughly 3.6% of which are singletons. The sample was whole blood. The receptors were sampled from an adult who was a healthcare worker with PCR-confirmed SARS-CoV-2 infection or an uninfected control (not recorded which). CDR3s include the opening cysteine and the closing phenylalanine or tryptophan.

v_gene | CDR3aa
TRBV24-1 | CATSDQGYEQYF
TRBV12-3/TRBV12-4 | CASRLRDTQETQYF
TRBV2 | CASKDRDRGSDNEQFF
TRBV7-3 | CASSWGETYEQYF
TRBV6-2/TRBV6-3 | CASSYRDRVDGYTF
TRBV24-1 | CATSDLYRAFF
TRBV5-5 | CASSHPQAGDEQYF
TRBV7-2 | CASSFEGTGPPNEKLFF
TRBV29-1 | CSVRAGSDYGYTF
TRBV6-1 | CASSDLKQPGLAAAYNEQFF
TRBV7-3 | CASSSGQGYGYTF
TRBV5-1 | CASSLAGTQAGNEQFF
TRBV7-8 | CASSYPTSVSSYNEQFF
TRBV7-8 | CASSFGSPPYEQYF
TRBV7-9 | CASSHTGTSGPSYNEQFF
TRBV24-1 | CATSDSGGNEQFF
TRBV7-3 | CASSPHSGGAYNEQFF
TRBV3-1 | CASSHEGLNTGELFF
TRBV11-2 | CASSFFGQGIEQYF
TRBV5-6 | CASSLRTDDSNQPQHF
TRBV20-1 | CSAREGGPQETQYF
TRBV28 | CASSLRGLNTEAFF
TRBV12-3/TRBV12-4 | CASSLSSSDEQYF
TRBV19 | CASKASGSYNEQFF
TRBV12-3/TRBV12-4 | CASSPLNGRSDEQFF
TRBV7-2 | CASSSGSSYEQYF
TRBV28 | CASNDLGGHYGYTF
TRBV20-1 | CSAVYRVLSNQPQHF
TRBV5-5 | CASSRGQGLEPQHF
TRBV5-1 | CASNDGQNYNEQFF
TRBV18 | CASSRQGSYEQYF
TRBV7-2 | CASSQRTTDTQYF
TRBV12-3/TRBV12-4 | CASTNGLSSYNEQFF
TRBV7-9 | CASSKQGSGNTIYF
TRBV4-2 | CASSQDRRDYGYTF
TRBV3-1 | CASSLVGGGDTQYF
TRBV19 | CASSIPDSPYNEQFF
TRBV5-1 | CASTGSGNTIYF
TRBV4-3 | CASSQDSKGYEQYF
TRBV7-8 | CASSSPHRTKQSGANVLTF
TRBV7-6 | CASSLAQGAGEQYF